Sequencing of this T cell receptor (beta chain) was carried out in a study of CD8 T cells in Susac syndrome. For the study at large: The sequenced Susac syndrome patients included 5 or 6 who had clinically active disease and about 8 who were in remission. Intravenous immunoglobulin alone or corticosteroids were being given to patients with Susac syndrome at blood draw, unless they were therapy-naive. Overall study results and limits: The authors found around 15 Susac-specific public clones in total CD8+ repertoires and five or six in CD8+ TEMRA repertoires.

With random hexamers, 0.5 to 1 ug RNA was reverse transcribed. Using its own MiXCR run on the immunoSEQ multiplex PCR reads, TCRdb lists one record per CDR3 protein. The table shows around 95,000 distinct CDR3 sequences, with roughly 96% occurring only once. Peripheral blood CD8+ and CD4+ T cells were profiled by TCR beta sequencing. V shed 1 base and J shed 0 bases, with 7 bases lying between them. Germline V gene data show CDR1 as SGDLS and CDR2 as YYNGEE. This CDR3 spans 14 amino acids. Worth noting for this clonotype: Its antigen is currently unknown.

The sequence was collected from a human donor with Susac syndrome. The J gene is TRBJ2-5, the V gene TRBV9; D remains ambiguous. The material sequenced was CD8+ T cells from PBMCs. The CDR3 DNA follows: TGTGCCAGCAGCGTAACTCAGGACCAAGAGACCCAGTACTTC. Its translation: CASSVTQDQETQYF. Full variable domain (missing parts from reference TRBV9 and TRBJ2-5): DSGVTQTPKHLITATGQRVTLRCSPRSGDLSVYWYQQSLDQGLQFLIQYYNGEERAKGNILERFSAQQFPDLHSELNLSSLELGDSALYFCASSVTQDQETQYFGPGTRLLVL.